This entry describes one TCR beta chain. The specificity of this receptor is unknown. The input lacks base qualities; no much larger clone sits a single base away. TCRbeta CDR3 regions were amplified from genomic DNA by means of the immunoSEQ Assay, a bias-controlled multiplex PCR. On the study's bioinformatics: The number of nucleated cells in each sample was estimated from the amplification of reference gene primers within the assay. To quantify the absolute abundance of each unique TCRbeta CDR3 rearrangement, sequence reads were collapsed and filtered. Productive Simpson clonality was computed per sample as the square root of Simpson's diversity index over productive rearrangements. Held by TCRdb, this immuneACCESS table contains in-frame sequences only and omits some clones. Under half of the omission traces to an unresolved V gene where checked; the cause of the rest is unknown. The DNA was the basis for D and trimming; V, J and clone size are from that table. This sample is represented by roughly 230,000 clones; about four fifths of them were singletons. Jointly, the top ten make up approximately 4% of the sample.

The entry originates in a study of blood T cell repertoires in COVID-19 (dated by TCRdb to the early 2020s). About the study as a whole: Collaborator samples came from the United States, Italy and Spain and covered acute and convalescent phases of COVID-19. HLA class I and class II types, where available, came from metadata supplied by the sample provider rather than from assay-based typing. The sample metadata nearly always contained a de-identified subject ID, COVID-19 status, age in years and sex. The repertoires were made available in a free public database intended to serve as a resource for research on the immune response to SARS-CoV-2. Deeply sampled blood TCRbeta repertoires from subjects exposed to, actively infected with, or recovered from COVID-19 were included in the dataset. The material from the prospective study consisted of cDNA or gDNA derived from T cells, B-cell-depleted T cells, or PBMCs. The samples were drawn from two sources: the first 160 participants of the ongoing ImmuneRACE study, and some 1,300 subjects contributed by 6 global collaborators. What the authors observed across the whole study: The quantity of clinical and demographic metadata differed by source and by participant and was supplied without curation.

Each collaborating institution followed its own protocols to collect whole blood in K2EDTA tubes. For TCRbeta analysis, collaborators shipped samples in one of three forms: frozen whole blood, isolated PBMCs, or DNA extracted from either of those sample types. This clonotype was sampled from a woman older than 75 with acute or convalescent COVID-19. Sequenced sample: peripheral blood.

Here is the DNA: TGTGCCAGCAGCCCGATTGGCCCCGGGACCCAGCATTTT. This yields the protein CASSPIGPGTQHF. The chain uses TRBV7-9 and TRBJ1-5, with no confident D gene call. The CDR3 runs 13 amino acids, cysteine and phenylalanine included. Only the CDR3 DNA stays, 39 bases, in frame from base 1. V drops 5 bases and J drops 11 bases, leaving 16 bases in between. For CDR1 and CDR2, the germline V gene (reference sequence) lists SEHNR and FQNEAQ.